The 19 T cell receptor beta chains below come from one sample, sequenced in a study of cytomegalovirus exposure and HLA in healthy donors. PCR was performed using 60 Vbeta and 13 Jbeta primers. Profiled with immunoSEQ multiplex PCR; TCRdb holds only in-frame clones, not every one. The repertoire has 140,000 to 150,000 clones, about 80% of them found once; the top ten carry roughly 10%. Specimen: PBMCs. The receptors originated from a woman in her sixties or seventies in good health and CMV-seropositive.

The J gene is TRBJ2-3, the V gene TRBV27, with 9 bases identical to TRBD2. CDR3 size: 16 residues. Germline V gives CDR1 MNHEY, CDR2 SMNVEV (reference sequence). With 1 base clipped from V and 2 bases from J, the junction kept 4 bases outside the gene matches. CDR3 coding DNA: TGTGCCAGCAGTTTATTTTCTAGCGGGGCCACAGATACGCAGTATTTT. Protein: CASSLFSSGATDTQYF.

V gene TRBV27 combines with J gene TRBJ2-7; tentative D call: TRBD2 (6 bases). V was trimmed by 2 bases and J by 0 bases, leaving 8 bases between them. Germline lookup yields CDR1 MNHEY and CDR2 SMNVEV (reference sequence). The CDR3 length is 14 residues. The CDR3 is CASSLTGVSYEQYF. The CDR3 DNA reads as TGTGCCAGCAGTTTAACGGGGGTCTCCTACGAGCAGTACTTC.

The chain links TRBV5-4 to TRBJ1-2, with D maybe TRBD1 (5 bases). The germline V gene encodes CDR1 SGHNT and CDR2 YYREEE (reference sequence). Trimming cost V 4 bases and J 6 bases, with 31 bases left between them. There are 19 residues in the CDR3. CDR3 sequence: CASSPPRTGGSPGVHGYTF. As DNA, the CDR3 is TGTGCCAGCAGCCCACCCCGCACGGGGGGTAGTCCCGGGGTGCATGGCTACACCTTC.

The chain employs TRBV27 and TRBJ1-2, with D possibly TRBD1 on 5 matching bases. V dropped 5 bases and J dropped 8 bases, with 21 bases sitting between them. CDR1 and CDR2 from the germline V gene are MNHEY and SMNVEV (reference sequence). This CDR3 region has 15 residues. The CDR3 DNA sequence: TGTGCCAGCAGTCCATACCCCGGCAGGGAGGGAGGCTACACCTTC. Its translation: CASSPYPGREGGYTF.

This clone has just one count. This sequence joins TRBV6-5 and TRBJ1-6; D possibly corresponds to TRBD1 (5 bases). The CDR3 is 13 residues long. In germline, CDR1 is MNHEY, CDR2 SVGAGI. V lost 7 bases and J lost 11, with 15 bases in between. The CDR3 here is CASNQGTGAPLHF. The CDR3 bases are TGTGCCAGCAACCAGGGAACTGGCGCACCCCTCCACTTT.

The CDR3 reads CASSPLAGVYEQYF. In DNA form, the CDR3 reads TGTGCCAGCTCACCACTAGCGGGAGTCTACGAGCAGTACTTC. The chain is built from TRBV18 and TRBJ2-7, with 9 bases matching TRBD2. Germline V gives CDR1 KGHSH, CDR2 LQKENI. The CDR3 length is 14 residues. The trim removed 1 base at V and 3 bases at J, leaving 1 base unmatched. The variable domain in full, completed from reference TRBV18 and TRBJ2-7, reads NAGVMQNPRHLVRRRGQEARLRCSPMKGHSHVYWYRQLPEEGLKFMVYLQKENIIDESGMPKERFSAEFPKEGPSILRIQQVVRGDSAAYFCASSPLAGVYEQYFGPGTRLTVT.

The chain carries TRBV29-1 and TRBJ2-1, with 8 bases identical to TRBD2. CDR1 and CDR2 (germline): SQVTM, ANQGSEA. Losses at the gene ends were 6 bases for V and 4 bases for J; bases not matched to a gene: 5. The CDR3 runs to 13 residues. CDR3: CSVPTSVYNEQFF. The DNA of the CDR3 is TGCAGCGTCCCGACTAGCGTGTACAATGAGCAGTTCTTC.

The genes are TRBV6-5 and TRBJ2-5; 12 positions agree with TRBD2. The CDR3 runs 11 residues. V gave up 9 bases and J gave up 14 bases; unmatched junction bases: 7. Germline values: CDR1 MNHEY, CDR2 SVGAGI. The CDR3 loop is CASGRLAGVYF. CDR3 in DNA: TGTGCCAGTGGTCGACTAGCGGGAGTTTACTTC.

The rearrangement uses TRBV7-2 and TRBJ1-5; D unresolved. Germline V gene sequence: CDR1 SGHTA, CDR2 FQGNSA. V was pared by 3 bases and J by 4 bases, with 7 bases between. The CDR3 runs 13 residues. CDR3 sequence (DNA): TGTGCCAGCAGCTTGATGACTAATCAGCCCCAGCATTTT. It codes for CASSLMTNQPQHF.

A note on this clone: The CDR3 ends on some other residue instead of the conserved phenylalanine or tryptophan, so this is likely a read error. Because the CDR3's place on the DNA is in doubt, the DNA is left out and the CDR3 is given as listed by TCRdb. The chain carries TRBV27 and TRBJ2-4; TRBD2 is taken as the D call from the table, unchecked against the DNA. The V gene's germline CDR1 is MNHEY and CDR2 SMNVEV (reference sequence). The CDR3 length is 9 residues, termini included. The CDR3 reads CASSLGDSG.

This chain connects TRBV7-2 to TRBJ1-2; 7 positions match TRBD1. The CDR3 is 14 amino acids. Germline CDR1 is SGHTA and CDR2 is FQGNSA. Trimming took 5 bases from V and 4 from J; bases not matched to a gene: 7. CDR3 region: CASSLQGGSYGYTF. In DNA form, the CDR3 reads TGTGCCAGCAGCCTGCAAGGGGGCTCCTATGGCTACACCTTC.

This rearrangement joins TRBV4-3 to TRBJ2-7, with 8 bases identical to TRBD1. This CDR3 has 17 residues. Germline values: CDR1 LGHNA, CDR2 YSLEER. V gave up 4 bases and J gave up 4 bases; unmatched junction bases: 15. The CDR3 sequence: CASSPLYSGTGVYEQYF. The DNA for the CDR3 is TGCGCCAGCAGCCCCTTATACTCCGGGACAGGAGTATACGAGCAGTACTTC.

This sequence joins TRBV28 and TRBJ2-6; 7 bases align to TRBD1. CDR1 is MDHEN and CDR2 is SYDVKM in the germline V gene. The length of the CDR3 is 15 residues. Trimming took 5 bases from V and 4 from J; bases not matched to a gene: 5. In DNA form, the CDR3 reads TGTGCCAGCAGTACAACAGGGGACGGGGCCAACGTCCTGACTTTC. The encoded protein is CASSTTGDGANVLTF.

This chain connects TRBV7-2 to TRBJ2-1, with TRBD1 matching 7 bases. The ends lost 5 bases at V and 7 bases at J; junction bases unmatched: 14. Germline V lookup: CDR1 SGHTA, CDR2 FQGNSA. The CDR3 is made up of 16 amino acids. The CDR3 sequence: CASSANGQAFMNEQFF. CDR3 bases: TGTGCCAGCAGCGCGAACGGACAGGCTTTCATGAATGAGCAGTTCTTC.

In its sample, this clone was seen once. The V call is TRBV7-8, the J call TRBJ1-1; no firm D call. Trimming removed 1 base at V and 0 bases at J, with 9 bases between. The CDR3 length is 15 residues. Germline CDR1 SGHVS, CDR2 FQNEAQ. CDR3 nucleotide sequence: TGTGCCAGCAGCTTAGATGGCCAGTTGAACACTGAAGCTTTCTTT. It codes for CASSLDGQLNTEAFF.

This clone was picked up one time. This chain connects TRBV7-2 to TRBJ1-2; possibly TRBD1 for D (6 bases). CDR1 and CDR2 (germline): SGHTA, FQGNSA. The length of the CDR3 is 14 residues. Deletions cut 2 bases from V and 7 bases from J, with 14 bases between. The DNA of the CDR3 is TGTGCCAGCAGCTTACAAGGGGGGGAAGGTGGCTACACCTTC. It yields the protein CASSLQGGEGGYTF. The variable domain in full, completed from reference TRBV7-2 and TRBJ1-2, reads GAGVSQSPSNKVTEKGKDVELRCDPISGHTALYWYRQSLGQGLEFLIYFQGNSAPDKSGLPSDRFSAERTGGSVSTLTIQRTQQEDSAVYLCASSLQGGEGGYTFGSGTRLTVV.

For the CDR3, the DNA is TGTGCCAGCAGCACCCAGGGGGCCGGCGGGGAGCTGTTTTTT. Translated: CASSTQGAGGELFF. This chain connects TRBV7-2 to TRBJ2-2; 8 bases agree with TRBD1. Per germline, CDR1 SGHTA and CDR2 FQGNSA. The V and J ends lost 5 bases and 7 bases, in that order; junction bases with no gene match: 6. The CDR3 is 14 amino acids. Supplemented by reference TRBV7-2 and TRBJ2-2, the full variable domain reads GAGVSQSPSNKVTEKGKDVELRCDPISGHTALYWYRQSLGQGLEFLIYFQGNSAPDKSGLPSDRFSAERTGGSVSTLTIQRTQQEDSAVYLCASSTQGAGGELFFGEGSRLTVL.

The J gene is TRBJ1-2, the V gene TRBV28, with a possible D match to TRBD1 (6 bases). From germline, CDR1 is MDHEN and CDR2 SYDVKM. This CDR3 region has 13 residues. V lost 0 bases and J 8 bases, leaving 10 bases between the germline ends. The DNA of the CDR3 is TGTGCCAGCAGTTTATGGGGAAGGGGGGGCTACACCTTC. Encoded protein: CASSLWGRGGYTF.

In DNA, the CDR3 is TGTGCCAGCAGCTTACTGGCGGGAGCACGGGAGCAGTACTTC. This sequence encodes CASSLLAGAREQYF. The chain combines TRBV13 with TRBJ2-5; 7 bases fit TRBD2. This CDR3 has 14 residues. The trim removed 2 bases at V and 11 bases at J, leaving 11 bases unmatched. CDR1 PRHDT and CDR2 FYEKMQ come from the germline V gene (reference sequence). Variable domain in full (rest from reference TRBV13 and TRBJ2-5): AAGVIQSPRHLIKEKRETATLKCYPIPRHDTVYWYQQGPGQDPQFLISFYEKMQSDKGSIPDRFSAQQFSDYHSELNMSSLELGDSALYFCASSLLAGAREQYFGPGTRLLVL.